The present T cell receptor (beta chain) was sequenced within a study of memory CD4+ T cells and cytomegalovirus serostatus. Germline assignment: CDR1 MNHEY and CDR2 SVGAGI. The V gene end was trimmed by 2 bases and the J gene end by 2 bases; junction bases not matched to a gene: 2. The CDR3 totals 15 residues. TCRdb keeps only in-frame clones here, not all; method: immunoSEQ multiplex PCR. The sample records some 26,000 clones, around 75% being singletons. The sort gate was single viable CD3+CD4+CD8-CD45RO+ cells for memory CD4+ T cells. On this clone: This CDR3 is also generated by other DNA sequences in the sample.

The receptor comes from an adult in good health and CMV-seronegative. The sequenced material came from memory CD4+ T cells from blood. This chain uses TRBV6-5 with TRBJ2-7, with 11 nucleotides matching TRBD1. CDR3: CASSYRGQGAYEQYF. DNA for the CDR3: TGTGCCAGCAGTTACAGGGGACAGGGGGCCTACGAGCAGTACTTC.